This T cell receptor beta chain derives from a study of blood T cells in healthy people across ages. With a J-beta primer mix and a sample-barcoded 5' primer, a second PCR ran about 7 to 12 cycles. TCRdb independently ran MiXCR on the 5' RACE reads; one entry per CDR3 protein. The sample contains under 850,000 distinct CDR3 sequences, 36% of which appear only once. General study results and limits: While age rose, TCR beta diversity per million T cells dropped in a roughly linear way. Naive CD4+ cell counts and diversity both ran higher in long-lived than in aged donors.

This clonotype was seen more than once but under ten times. Its matching antigen is unknown. This CDR3 has 17 amino acids. Germline V gene data show CDR1 as MNHEY and CDR2 as SVGEGT. The ends were cut back, 5 bases at V and 0 bases at J, with 17 bases in the middle. This sequence originates from a man between 18 and 29 years old in good health. Sequencing was performed on blood. The rearrangement joins TRBV6-2 or TRBV6-3 to TRBJ1-5; a possible D gene is TRBD1 (5 bases). CDR3 region: CASSVSRGTDSNQPQHF. CDR3 bases: TGTGCCAGCAGTGTAAGCCGCGGGACGGATAGCAATCAGCCCCAGCATTTT.